This entry lists 31 T cell receptor beta chains sequenced from one sample in a study of OX40 agonist ivuxolimab in advanced cancers. Clones were sequenced by immunoSEQ multiplex PCR, and TCRdb holds only the in-frame ones, with some missing. The repertoire includes some 22,000 clones, just under 75% of them detected once, and about 17% sits in the top ten. Sequenced here: CD4+ or CD8+ T cells sorted from blood, sampled in a trial of the OX40 agonist ivuxolimab. The receptors originated from an adult with an advanced solid tumor such as melanoma, head and neck, liver or kidney cancer.

V and J are TRBV28 and TRBJ2-3, with TRBD2 matching over 11 bases. The CDR3 extends over 15 amino acids. In germline, CDR1 is MDHEN, CDR2 SYDVKM. V shed 6 bases and J 3 bases; nucleotides not matched to a gene: 5. CDR3 protein: CASSRGTSGTDTQYF. The CDR3 DNA reads as TGTGCCAGCAGCCGGGGGACTAGCGGAACAGATACGCAGTATTTT.

V gene TRBV7-8 combines with J gene TRBJ2-7, with D unresolved. In germline, CDR1 is SGHVS, CDR2 FQNEAQ. The CDR3 has 14 residues. V shed 3 bases and J shed 3 bases, with 12 bases lying between them. The CDR3 DNA is TGTGCCAGCAGCTTCGGCCCTGAATACTACGAGCAGTACTTC. Its protein is CASSFGPEYYEQYF.

The chain has TRBV6-5 and TRBJ2-1; TRBD2 might be the D (6 bases). CDR3 length: 16 amino acids. Germline V gene data show CDR1 as MNHEY and CDR2 as SVGAGI. V dropped 2 bases and J dropped 6 bases, with 17 bases sitting between them. The CDR3 coding sequence is TGTGCCAGCAGTTACGCCGGGGGTCCTCAACTCAATGAGCAGTTCTTC. It encodes CASSYAGGPQLNEQFF.

To note about this clone: This CDR3 is missing its conserved last phenylalanine or tryptophan, likely due to a read error. The chain carries TRBV30 and TRBJ2-7; D is ambiguous. Per the germline V gene, CDR1 is GTSNPN and CDR2 is SVGIG (reference sequence). The CDR3 sequence is 11 residues long. The ends were cut back, 3 bases at V and 7 bases at J, with 10 bases in the middle. The CDR3 bases are TGTGCCTGGAGCCCAAACGGGGAGCAGTACCTC. The encoded protein is CAWSPNGEQYL.

This clone occurred once. V usage is TRBV7-3 and J usage is TRBJ2-2; the D is unclear. With 2 bases removed from V and 7 bases from J, the gap between germline ends came to 8 bases. Germline CDR1 reads SGHTA; CDR2 reads FQGTGA. The CDR3 runs 13 residues. The CDR3 DNA reads as TGTGCCAGCAGCTTAGTCGTGGGCGGGGAGCTGTTTTTT. It translates to CASSLVVGGELFF.

This CDR3 reads CASSPYDGNGYTF. For the CDR3, the DNA is TGTGCCAGCAGCCCCTACGACGGCAATGGCTACACCTTC. The chain employs TRBV9 and TRBJ1-2; the D is unclear. The germline V gene has CDR1 SGDLS and CDR2 YYNGEE. Trimming cost V 4 bases and J 6 bases, with 13 bases left between them. The CDR3 loop spans 13 amino acids.

J is TRBJ2-7 and V is TRBV19, with D possibly being TRBD2 (5 bases). V shed 9 bases and J shed 0 bases, with 12 bases lying between them. Germline values: CDR1 LNHDA, CDR2 SQIVND (reference sequence). CDR3 length: 13 amino acids. CDR3 residues: CASAGRGSYEQYF. The CDR3 bases are TGTGCCAGCGCCGGACGGGGCTCCTACGAGCAGTACTTC.

This clone was counted once. V gene TRBV21-1 combines with J gene TRBJ1-5. TRBV21-1 is annotated as a pseudogene. CDR3 length: 16 amino acids. The DNA of the CDR3 is TGTGCCAGCAGCAATACCCGGCGGAGTAGCAATCAGCCCCAGCATTTT. The encoded protein is CASSNTRRSSNQPQHF.

CDR3 in amino acids: CASSYSLGGRTEAFF. The CDR3 nucleotides read TGTGCCAGCAGTTATTCGTTAGGGGGGAGGACTGAAGCTTTCTTT. This rearrangement joins TRBV6-5 to TRBJ1-1, with D possibly TRBD1 on 6 matching bases. In germline, CDR1 is MNHEY, CDR2 SVGAGI. This CDR3 region has 15 residues. V was clipped by 3 bases and J by 5 bases, with 16 bases between them.

This chain uses TRBV28 with TRBJ2-3; TRBD2 aligns across 11 bases. V was clipped by 9 bases and J by 1 base; unmatched bases: 3. Germline lookup yields CDR1 MDHEN and CDR2 SYDVKM. The CDR3 is 14 residues long. The CDR3 region has the DNA TGTGCCAGTTTGACTAGCGGGGGCACAGATACGCAGTATTTT. Protein sequence: CASLTSGGTDTQYF. Variable domain in full (rest from reference TRBV28 and TRBJ2-3): DVKVTQSSRYLVKRTGEKVFLECVQDMDHENMFWYRQDPGLGLRLIYFSYDVKMKEKGDIPEGYSVSREKKERFSLILESASTNQTSMYLCASLTSGGTDTQYFGPGTRLTVL.

The rearrangement joins TRBV6-5 to TRBJ1-6; D is perhaps TRBD1 (5 bases). This CDR3 has 16 amino acids. In germline, CDR1 is MNHEY, CDR2 SVGAGI. Between the trimmed V and J ends, which lost 2 bases and 8 bases, there was a span of 16 bases. Written as DNA, the CDR3 is TGTGCCAGCAGTTACGGATCTGGGACCCGTGATTCACCCCTCCACTTT. This codes for CASSYGSGTRDSPLHF.

This clone came up once. The chain employs TRBV29-1 and TRBJ1-2; D gene unclear. Germline values: CDR1 SQVTM, CDR2 ANQGSEA. This CDR3 spans 11 amino acids. V was clipped by 1 base and J by 8 bases, with 8 bases between them. CDR3 amino acids: CSVEAETGYTF. The CDR3 DNA reads as TGCAGCGTTGAAGCCGAGACAGGCTACACCTTC.

The chain couples TRBV29-1 to TRBJ1-5; 8 nucleotides match TRBD1. Germline loops: CDR1 SQVTM, CDR2 ANQGSEA. The CDR3 is 15 residues long. V gave up 1 base and J gave up 2 bases; unmatched junction bases: 4. The CDR3 spells CSVEAPDRGNQPQHF. The CDR3 DNA sequence: TGCAGCGTTGAAGCCCCGGACAGGGGCAATCAGCCCCAGCATTTT.

This chain links TRBV6-6 with TRBJ1-5, with TRBD1 matching over 7 bases. Germline trimming cut 7 bases from V and 2 bases from J; bases unmatched to any gene: 5. CDR1 and CDR2 (germline): MNHNY, SVGAGI (reference sequence). This CDR3 contains 14 residues. CDR3 sequence (DNA): TGTGCCAGCAACAAGGGGGCTCGCAATCAGCCCCAGCATTTT. It is translated as CASNKGARNQPQHF.

This rearrangement joins TRBV6-1 to TRBJ1-2; D is perhaps TRBD1 (6 bases). Germline-derived CDR1 and CDR2 are MNHNS and SASEGT. V was pared by 4 bases and J by 4 bases, with 13 bases between. This CDR3 has 14 residues. The DNA for the CDR3 is TGTGCCAGCAGTGGGGGGGCACTTGCCTATGGCTACACCTTC. It yields the protein CASSGGALAYGYTF.

The chain joins TRBV10-2 to TRBJ2-3, with TRBD1 as a possible D gene (6 bases). Germline V gene data show CDR1 as WSHSY and CDR2 as SAAADI. V lost 2 bases, J lost 5 bases, and 11 bases lay in between. This CDR3 has 14 amino acids. CDR3 sequence: CASSEALRGDTQYF. CDR3 nucleotide sequence: TGCGCCAGCAGTGAGGCTCTCAGGGGAGATACGCAGTATTTT.

The chain employs TRBV7-9 and TRBJ2-1, with 7 bases fitting TRBD2. Germline CDR1 is SEHNR and CDR2 is FQNEAQ (reference sequence). This CDR3 region has 15 residues. V lost 5 bases, J lost 1 base, and 5 bases stayed unmatched. CDR3 in DNA: TGTGCCAGCAGCCCTGGCGGGGGTTCCTACAATGAGCAGTTCTTC. Amino acid sequence: CASSPGGGSYNEQFF.

This clone was counted only a few times. This chain connects TRBV28 to TRBJ2-5, with 10 bases identical to TRBD1. This CDR3 spans 16 amino acids. Unmatched junction bases numbered 9, after V lost 4 bases and J lost 4 bases. CDR1 and CDR2 (germline): MDHEN, SYDVKM. DNA for the CDR3: TGTGCCAGCAGTTCGGTGACAGGGGGCGGGCGAGAGACCCAGTACTTC. This translates into CASSSVTGGGRETQYF.

The chain couples TRBV6-1 to TRBJ2-1; 12 bases map to TRBD2. Germline V gene lookup returns CDR1 MNHNS and CDR2 SASEGT. This CDR3 region has 15 residues. V trimming: 3 bases; J trimming: 4 bases; junction bases outside the gene matches: 1. The CDR3 nucleotides read TGTGCCAGCAGTGAGACTAGCGGGGGATACAATGAGCAGTTCTTC. Amino acids: CASSETSGGYNEQFF.

About this clone: The same CDR3 arises from other DNA sequences in this sample as well. V and J are TRBV5-6 and TRBJ2-2; 7 positions agree with TRBD1. The CDR3 has 15 amino acids. V trimming: 0 bases; J trimming: 3 bases; junction bases outside the gene matches: 2. Germline V gene sequence: CDR1 SGHDT, CDR2 YYEEEE. The CDR3 spells CASSLVQGDTGELFF. CDR3 coding DNA: TGTGCCAGCAGCTTGGTTCAGGGGGACACCGGGGAGCTGTTTTTT.

This clone was seen a few times. The chain links TRBV11-2 to TRBJ1-1; D gene uncertain. Germline CDR1 reads SGHAT; CDR2 reads FQNNGV. The CDR3 has 12 residues. Trimming stripped 10 bases from V and 1 base from J, with 10 bases between. CDR3 region: CATMDGNTEAFF. DNA of the CDR3: TGTGCCACCATGGACGGGAACACTGAAGCTTTCTTT.

The V call is TRBV10-2, the J call TRBJ1-1, with D possibly matching TRBD1 (5 bases). This CDR3 contains 14 residues. V was shortened by 2 bases and J by 1 base, with 8 bases between the two germline ends. CDR1 is WSHSY, CDR2 SAAADI, per germline. The CDR3 region is CASSEVRANTEAFF. CDR3 coding DNA: TGCGCCAGCAGTGAGGTCAGGGCGAACACTGAAGCTTTCTTT.

The chain employs TRBV30 and TRBJ2-7; D is possibly TRBD1 or TRBD2 (5 bases each). The V end was cut by 2 bases, the J end by 2 bases, with 13 bases between. The V gene's germline CDR1 is GTSNPN and CDR2 SVGIG (reference sequence). This CDR3 has 14 residues. The CDR3 loop reads CAWSLGVSTYEQYF. CDR3 coding DNA: TGTGCCTGGAGTCTGGGGGTGTCCACCTACGAGCAGTACTTC.

The rearrangement joins TRBV11-2 to TRBJ1-1; D uncertain. V lost 5 bases and J lost 4, with 17 bases in between. CDR1 and CDR2 from the germline V gene are SGHAT and FQNNGV. The CDR3 contains 15 residues. The CDR3, as DNA: TGTGCCAGCAGCCACACCAGTGGCGCTGGCACTGAAGCTTTCTTT. Translating it yields CASSHTSGAGTEAFF.

The rearrangement uses TRBV15 and TRBJ2-1; D gene uncertain. CDR1 LNHNV and CDR2 YYDKDF come from the germline V gene (reference sequence). The CDR3 runs 15 residues. Deletions cut 7 bases from V and 0 bases from J, with 13 bases between. The CDR3 bases are TGTGCCACCACCGAGCGAAGGGACTCCTACAATGAGCAGTTCTTC. It specifies CATTERRDSYNEQFF.

This clone was seen a single time. The chain combines TRBV10-3 with TRBJ2-7, with 8 bases aligning to TRBD1. Looked up from germline, CDR1 is ENHRY and CDR2 is SYGVKD. Germline trimming cut 4 bases from V and 2 bases from J; bases unmatched to any gene: 4. The CDR3 covers 14 residues. The CDR3: CAISGVDRAYEQYF. Written as DNA, the CDR3 is TGTGCCATCAGTGGGGTGGACAGGGCCTACGAGCAGTACTTC.

The chain employs TRBV2 and TRBJ2-7; maybe TRBD2 (6 bases). The CDR3 has 15 amino acids. Trimming removed 3 bases from V and 0 bases from J, with 12 bases in between. Per the germline V gene, CDR1 is SNHLY and CDR2 is FYNNEI. Written as DNA, the CDR3 is TGTGCCAGCAGTGAGTCACGGGGGTTCTCCTACGAGCAGTACTTC. It encodes CASSESRGFSYEQYF.

As for this clone: A read error may produce the germline difference seen at one junction end. The V and J genes are TRBV7-7 and TRBJ1-4, with unresolved D. Germline V gene data show CDR1 as SSHAT and CDR2 as FNYEAQ (reference sequence). This CDR3 is 12 amino acids long. CDR3 protein: CASSDTSGQLFF. The CDR3 bases are TGTGCTAGCAGCGACACGTCGGGTCAACTGTTTTTT.

The chain is built from TRBV11-2 and TRBJ1-5; D possibly corresponds to TRBD1 (6 bases). The germline V gene has CDR1 SGHAT and CDR2 FQNNGV. Trimming shortened V by 0 bases and J by 1 base, and 13 bases separated the two germline ends. The CDR3 runs to 17 residues. CDR3 in DNA: TGTGCCAGCAGCTTAGAACGGACAGAGCCGAGCAATCAGCCCCAGCATTTT. Translated, it gives CASSLERTEPSNQPQHF.

V and J are TRBV19 and TRBJ2-1; 10 nucleotides align to TRBD2. Germline CDR1 LNHDA, CDR2 SQIVND (reference sequence). The CDR3 length is 19 residues. V shed 3 bases, J shed 0 bases, and the junction held 11 bases outside the gene matches. The CDR3 spells CASSISPTSGVSSYNEQFF. The CDR3 DNA reads as TGTGCCAGTAGTATTTCTCCAACTAGCGGGGTGAGCTCCTACAATGAGCAGTTCTTC.

The chain links TRBV7-9 to TRBJ1-1; D unclear. V was trimmed by 7 bases and J by 1 base, leaving 10 bases between them. Germline assignment: CDR1 SEHNR and CDR2 FQNEAQ (reference sequence). This CDR3 spans 13 amino acids. The CDR3 DNA sequence: TGTGCCAGCAATAAAGGGAAGAACACTGAAGCTTTCTTT. It is translated as CASNKGKNTEAFF.